Below, 2 T cell receptor beta chains from the same sample are listed, as sequenced in a study of T cells in Graves' hyperthyroidism and ophthalmopathy. Amplified TCR beta CDR3 regions derived from RNA transcripts. Initially, a first-round RT-PCR of the TCR CDR3 employed the HTBI primer set. TCRdb itself ran the multiplex PCR reads through MiXCR, one entry per CDR3 protein. In the table there are approximately 870,000 distinct CDR3 sequences, around 38% of which are singletons. Specimen: blood. These receptor sequences come from a man younger than 30 with Graves' hyperthyroidism.

V gene TRBV11-3 combines with J gene TRBJ1-2; D perhaps matches TRBD1 (5 bases). Per the germline V gene, CDR1 is SGHNT and CDR2 is YENEEA. The CDR3 spans 16 residues. V was shortened by 5 bases and J by 5 bases, with 21 bases between the two germline ends. CDR3 amino acids: CASSPTVGSNTYGYTF. CDR3 sequence (DNA): TGTGCCAGCAGCCCGACAGTGGGAAGCAATACTTATGGCTACACCTTC.

The rearrangement joins TRBV6-1 to TRBJ1-5; D remains unclear. Germline V lookup: CDR1 MNHNS, CDR2 SASEGT. V was pared by 6 bases and J by 3 bases, with 9 bases between. The CDR3 is 13 residues long. In DNA, the CDR3 is TGTGCCAGCAGAAAAAATGTCAATCAGCCCCAGCATTTT. It yields the protein CASRKNVNQPQHF.